Reported below is one T cell receptor (beta chain). Its antigen is currently unknown. Nominally healthy donors were sampled, though unrecorded immune exposures were likely. The CDR3 totals 14 residues. The ends were cut back, 1 base at V and 1 base at J, with 7 bases in the middle. Germline-derived CDR1 and CDR2 are SEHNR and FQNEAQ (reference sequence). Vbeta (60) and Jbeta (13) primers were used in the PCR. Some clones are missing from TCRdb's copy, which holds only in-frame ones; the method was immunoSEQ multiplex PCR. The sample holds about 140,000 clones, 70% to 85% seen once. This sample was included in a study of cytomegalovirus exposure and HLA in healthy donors. General observations from the study: Reportedly, diagnosis of cytomegalovirus status by the classifier showed high specificity and sensitivity. The authors later found HLA-associated TCR beta chains more clonally expanded than equally common others. Association of a missense DCLRE1C variant with TCR beta V- and J-gene trimming was reported in a later analysis.

Sequenced material: PBMCs. This chain joins TRBV7-9 and TRBJ2-5, with TRBD1 as a possible D gene (5 bases). The receptor was derived from a woman in her forties or fifties in good health and CMV-seropositive. The CDR3 sequence: CASSLVGAQETQYF. The CDR3 DNA reads TGTGCCAGCAGCTTAGTTGGGGCCCAAGAGACCCAGTACTTC.